One sample yielded the 24 T cell receptor beta chains listed below, sequenced in a study of Graves' ophthalmopathy and Graves' hyperthyroidism. Researchers took RNA transcripts and amplified TCR beta CDR3 regions from them. Scientists carried out first-round RT-PCR using HTBI primers and then a second-round multiplex PCR. TCRdb processed the multiplex PCR reads anew with MiXCR; each CDR3 protein has one entry. The data hold fewer than 650,000 distinct CDR3 sequences, with 22% observed a single time. The material sequenced was peripheral blood. The receptors stem from a woman younger than 35 with stable Graves' hyperthyroidism. Some clones in this sample may be carry-over from other donors' samples.

The chain couples TRBV10-3 to TRBJ1-1; a possible D gene is TRBD1 (5 bases). In germline, CDR1 is ENHRY, CDR2 SYGVKD. The V gene lost 0 bases and the J gene lost 10 bases, with 12 bases spanning the gap. The CDR3 totals 13 residues. CDR3 DNA: TGTGCCATCAGTGAGTCGGGGGGAGGCAGAGCTTTCTTT. It specifies CAISESGGGRAFF.

This clonotype was observed at least ten times. This rearrangement joins TRBV28 to TRBJ1-3; D remains unclear. The germline V gene encodes CDR1 MDHEN and CDR2 SYDVKM. CDR3 length: 14 residues. The V end was cut by 5 bases, the J end by 0 bases, with 8 bases between. CDR3 loop: CASSQRVSGNTIYF. The CDR3 DNA sequence: TGTGCCAGCAGTCAGCGGGTCTCTGGAAACACCATATATTTT. Variable domain in full (rest from reference TRBV28 and TRBJ1-3): DVKVTQSSRYLVKRTGEKVFLECVQDMDHENMFWYRQDPGLGLRLIYFSYDVKMKEKGDIPEGYSVSREKKERFSLILESASTNQTSMYLCASSQRVSGNTIYFGEGSWLTVV.

This sequence joins TRBV11-2 and TRBJ1-2, with 11 bases lining up with TRBD1. The germline gives CDR1 SGHAT, CDR2 FQNNGV. This CDR3 spans 17 amino acids. V lost 4 bases to trimming and J lost 2 bases; unmatched junction nucleotides: 9. In DNA form, the CDR3 reads TGTGCCAGCAGCTCCCACCGGGACAGGGGGATCAACTATGGCTACACCTTC. As protein: CASSSHRDRGINYGYTF. Full variable domain (outside the CDR3, taken from reference TRBV11-2 and TRBJ1-2): EAGVAQSPRYKIIEKRQSVAFWCNPISGHATLYWYQQILGQGPKLLIQFQNNGVVDDSQLPKDRFSAERLKGVDSTLKIQPAKLEDSAVYLCASSSHRDRGINYGYTFGSGTRLTVV.

The rearrangement links TRBV2 to TRBJ1-2; 9 nucleotides line up with TRBD1. The germline gives CDR1 SNHLY, CDR2 FYNNEI. This CDR3 region has 14 residues. Trimming cost V 5 bases and J 7 bases; bases outside gene matches: 8. CDR3 in amino acids: CASSPGQGQFGYTF. The CDR3 DNA reads as TGTGCCAGCAGTCCTGGACAGGGGCAATTTGGCTACACCTTC.

This clonotype has ten or more counts. This rearrangement joins TRBV19 to TRBJ2-7, with D maybe TRBD1 (6 bases). Germline lookup yields CDR1 LNHDA and CDR2 SQIVND (reference sequence). V dropped 5 bases and J dropped 2 bases, with 13 bases sitting between them. This CDR3 region has 14 residues. The CDR3 spells CASSGAYRAYEQYF. CDR3 nucleotides: TGTGCCAGTAGTGGGGCATACAGGGCCTACGAGCAGTACTTC.

This clonotype was observed many times. The rearrangement links TRBV20-1 to TRBJ1-1; possible D gene TRBD1, 5 bases. Germline assignment: CDR1 DFQATT and CDR2 SNEGSKA (reference sequence). V was trimmed by 4 bases and J by 5 bases, leaving 17 bases between them. This CDR3 spans 14 amino acids. Here the CDR3 reads CSATKGGASTEAFF. The DNA of the CDR3 is TGCAGTGCTACCAAGGGAGGGGCGAGTACTGAAGCTTTCTTT.

This clonotype was observed many times. The junction departs from germline at one end; a sequencing error may be responsible. The V gene is TRBV12-3 or TRBV12-4, the J gene TRBJ1-2; 9 bases match TRBD1. CDR3 length: 12 residues. DNA of the CDR3: TGTGCCAGCAGTCCGCTGGGACAGGGTACCCCCTTC. Translation: CASSPLGQGTPF.

This chain uses TRBV11-2 with TRBJ1-1, with D maybe TRBD1 (5 bases). The V and J ends lost 5 bases and 1 base respectively, with 14 bases between them. The V gene's germline CDR1 is SGHAT and CDR2 FQNNGV. This CDR3 is 15 amino acids long. DNA for the CDR3: TGTGCCAGCAGCCCACCGGGACGGCCGAACACTGAAGCTTTCTTT. Residues: CASSPPGRPNTEAFF.

This clonotype has at least ten counts. The chain couples TRBV27 to TRBJ2-2; D remains ambiguous. This CDR3 is 13 amino acids long. Germline V gives CDR1 MNHEY, CDR2 SMNVEV (reference sequence). V was shortened by 2 bases and J by 8 bases, with 9 bases between the two germline ends. This CDR3 reads CASSLMAGGELFF. The CDR3 DNA sequence: TGTGCCAGCAGTTTAATGGCTGGAGGGGAGCTGTTTTTT.

The chain couples TRBV30 to TRBJ2-3; perhaps TRBD1 as D (6 bases). V lost 8 bases and J 5 bases, leaving 20 bases between the germline ends. Looked up from germline, CDR1 is GTSNPN and CDR2 is SVGIG (reference sequence). The CDR3 covers 14 residues. CDR3 amino acids: CAGTGTGPQDTQYF. CDR3 coding DNA: TGTGCCGGGACCGGAACAGGGCCCCAAGATACGCAGTATTTT.

This clonotype was detected a few times. This rearrangement joins TRBV12-3 or TRBV12-4 to TRBJ2-5; TRBD2 aligns across 7 bases. This CDR3 has 14 amino acids. V dropped 2 bases and J dropped 1; count of bases not matched to a gene: 1. The CDR3 region is CASSLIAGQETQYF. The CDR3 region has the DNA TGTGCCAGCAGTTTAATAGCGGGCCAAGAGACCCAGTACTTC.

This clonotype was counted a few times. A much larger clonotype is one base distant, so this may be a read error. V and J are TRBV6-4 and TRBJ1-5, with 8 nucleotides matching TRBD1. CDR3 length: 17 residues. V shed 5 bases and J 0 bases; nucleotides not matched to a gene: 9. Germline V gives CDR1 MRHNA, CDR2 SNTAGT. The CDR3 loop is CASSNRGYLYSNQPQHF. The CDR3 nucleotides are TGTGCCAGCAGTAACAGGGGGTATCTTTATAGCAATCAGCCCCAGCATTTT.

This clonotype has at least ten counts. The J gene is TRBJ1-1, the V gene TRBV2, with TRBD1 as a possible D gene (5 bases). Trimming removed 4 bases at V and 3 bases at J, with 9 bases between. The CDR3 length is 13 residues. Per the germline V gene, CDR1 is SNHLY and CDR2 is FYNNEI. The CDR3 DNA follows: TGTGCCAGCAGTGTCAGGGTCGACACTGAAGCTTTCTTT. It yields the protein CASSVRVDTEAFF. The whole variable domain, filled in from reference TRBV2 and TRBJ1-1, reads EPEVTQTPSHQVTQMGQEVILRCVPISNHLYFYWYRQILGQKVEFLVSFYNNEISEKSEIFDDQFSVERPDGSNFTLKIRSTKLEDSAMYFCASSVRVDTEAFFGQGTRLTVV.

This clonotype has at least ten counts. The chain links TRBV30 to TRBJ2-5; D unresolved. The CDR3 sequence is 13 residues long. V lost 3 bases to trimming and J lost 5 bases, with 13 bases between them. Per the germline V gene, CDR1 is GTSNPN and CDR2 is SVGIG (reference sequence). The CDR3 DNA sequence: TGTGCCTGGAGCGTTGGGGTCAGGGAGACCCAGTACTTC. Translating gives CAWSVGVRETQYF.

This clonotype was counted ten times or more. The CDR3 spells CASSRQTSNTEAFF. CDR3 in DNA: TGCGCCAGCAGCCGGCAGACCTCGAACACTGAAGCTTTCTTT. V gene TRBV5-1 combines with J gene TRBJ1-1; D is undetermined. The CDR3 spans 14 residues. The germline gives CDR1 SGHRS, CDR2 YFSETQ. The ends were cut back, 4 bases at V and 1 base at J, with 11 bases in the middle.

This clonotype was observed at least ten times. The rearrangement links TRBV20-1 to TRBJ2-7, with D maybe TRBD2 (5 bases). Trimming removed 8 bases from V and 2 bases from J, with 16 bases in between. Per the germline V gene, CDR1 is DFQATT and CDR2 is SNEGSKA (reference sequence). The CDR3 has 13 residues. The CDR3: CSIPRTPTYEQYF. The CDR3 DNA follows: TGCAGTATCCCCCGGACTCCGACCTACGAGCAGTACTTC.

J is TRBJ1-1 and V is TRBV6-5; no firm D call. With 0 bases removed from V and 1 base from J, the gap between germline ends came to 9 bases. Germline assignment: CDR1 MNHEY and CDR2 SVGAGI. The CDR3 is made up of 15 amino acids. The CDR3, as DNA: TGTGCCAGCAGTTACTCGAGAAGCGGGAACACTGAAGCTTTCTTT. As protein: CASSYSRSGNTEAFF.

This clonotype was counted many times. For the CDR3, the DNA is TGTGCCAGCAGATCCCCCCGCGGCATTCAGTACTTC. Its protein is CASRSPRGIQYF. The chain carries TRBV12-3 or TRBV12-4 and TRBJ2-4; D remains ambiguous. The length of the CDR3 is 12 residues. V shed 6 bases and J shed 9 bases, with 12 bases lying between them.

This clonotype was recorded at least ten times. The V and J genes are TRBV2 and TRBJ1-2; 9 bases agree with TRBD1. V gave up 7 bases and J gave up 6 bases; unmatched junction bases: 6. Germline lookup yields CDR1 SNHLY and CDR2 FYNNEI. The CDR3 has 13 amino acids. Written as DNA, the CDR3 is TGTGCCAGCACACAGGGGGCAGGGAATGGCTACACCTTC. It translates to CASTQGAGNGYTF.

This clonotype came up many times. This rearrangement joins TRBV6-5 to TRBJ1-2, with D perhaps matching TRBD1 (5 bases). CDR1 and CDR2 from the germline V gene are MNHEY and SVGAGI. Trimming took off 2 bases at V and 2 bases at J, with 12 bases between the two ends. This CDR3 is 15 amino acids long. The CDR3 protein is CASSYPPDSNYGYTF. In DNA, the CDR3 is TGTGCCAGCAGTTACCCCCCCGACAGCAACTATGGCTACACCTTC.

This clonotype was observed at least ten times. The chain uses TRBV7-9 and TRBJ1-5, with TRBD1 as a possible D gene (5 bases). V dropped 2 bases and J dropped 5 bases, with 10 bases sitting between them. The CDR3 runs 14 residues. In germline, CDR1 is SEHNR, CDR2 FQNEAQ (reference sequence). The CDR3 region is CASSLSLGDQPQHF. CDR3 sequence (DNA): TGTGCCAGCAGCTTATCTTTGGGGGATCAGCCCCAGCATTTT.

J is TRBJ1-2 and V is TRBV2; D is unclear. The CDR3 length is 13 residues. Per the germline V gene, CDR1 is SNHLY and CDR2 is FYNNEI. Deletions cut 3 bases from V and 2 bases from J, with 7 bases between. The CDR3 DNA reads as TGTGCCAGCAGTGACCCCGGAAACTATGGCTACACCTTC. Amino acid sequence: CASSDPGNYGYTF.

This clonotype was counted ten times or more. The rearrangement links TRBV5-1 to TRBJ1-5; D not resolved. Deletions cut 0 bases from V and 0 bases from J, with 7 bases between. Per the germline V gene, CDR1 is SGHRS and CDR2 is YFSETQ. The CDR3 sequence is 15 residues long. This chain's CDR3 is CASSLDSNSNQPQHF. The CDR3 DNA reads TGCGCCAGCAGCTTGGATAGTAATAGCAATCAGCCCCAGCATTTT.

This clonotype showed up just a few times. This chain uses TRBV11-1 with TRBJ2-6; D perhaps matches TRBD1 (5 bases). The CDR3 covers 16 residues. The ends were cut back, 4 bases at V and 1 base at J, with 11 bases in the middle. Germline V gene lookup returns CDR1 SGHAT and CDR2 FQDESV (reference sequence). The CDR3 DNA follows: TGTGCCAGCAGCTCCCAAGGGGTTTCTGGGGCCAACGTCCTGACTTTC. Its translation is CASSSQGVSGANVLTF.